This TCR beta chain came from a study of cytomegalovirus exposure and HLA in healthy donors. Study-level points and caveats: Owing to their indistinguishability, certain V segments, notably TRBV6-2 and TRBV6-3, were excluded.

The CDR3 is made up of 12 amino acids. The germline V gene encodes CDR1 WSHSY and CDR2 SAAADI. V was shortened by 7 bases and J by 14 bases, with 18 bases between the two germline ends. A word on this clone: Its antigen is unidentified.

PCR used 60 Vbeta primers and 13 Jbeta primers. TCRdb's copy holds only in-frame clones and misses some; the assay was immunoSEQ multiplex PCR. The table lists about 130,000 clones, over 70% of them singletons. The sample was PBMCs. The receptor was derived from a woman aged 40 to 50 in good health and CMV-seronegative. This chain uses TRBV10-2 with TRBJ2-4; D is undetermined. For the CDR3, the DNA is TGCGCCAGCACAGAGGCCAATGGTGTTGAGTACTTC. Residues: CASTEANGVEYF.